This T cell receptor beta chain was identified during a study of human T cells and chemical hapten exposure. On the study more broadly: Per-sample TCR yield variation was attributed mainly to small pooled library volume differences. Overall study results and limits: High-frequency TCRs, those above 1 in 1000, stayed the same after DPC sensitization.

TCRdb used MiXCR to reprocess the RACE reads, holding one entry per CDR3 protein. The table has approximately 85,000 distinct CDR3 sequences, around 9.6% seen once. Of note for this clonotype: Its antigen is undetermined.

Time point indicated: patch test 2, 6 weeks after DPC sensitization. The sample's treatment: therapeutic diphenylcyclopropenone sensitization with weekly scalp DPC. Donation of samples came from alopecia patients who were 18 to 70 years old and suitable for DPC. The germline CDR1 and CDR2 sequences are LGHDT and YNNKEL (reference sequence). The CDR3 loop spans 18 amino acids. J lost 9 bases, V lost 2 bases, and 12 bases had no gene match. J is TRBJ2-1 and V is TRBV3-1; 14 bases are a match to TRBD2. Sequences were derived from whole blood, sampled in connection with sensitization to the hapten diphenylcyclopropenone (DPC). This receptor was obtained from a woman aged 25-40 years with alopecia areata. Some clones in this sample may be carry-over from other donors' samples. CDR3 protein: CASSQLSRLAGGLGEQFF. CDR3 in DNA: TGTGCCAGCAGCCAACTTAGCAGACTAGCGGGGGGGCTGGGTGAGCAGTTCTTC.